This note documents a single T cell receptor beta chain sequence. Its target is not known. CDR1 is KGHSH and CDR2 is LQKENI in the germline V gene. The CDR3 has 15 residues. Trimming removed 0 bases from V and 8 bases from J, with 14 bases in between. From the reads, TCRdb called clonotypes with MiXCR, one entry per CDR3 protein. The sample holds under 850,000 distinct CDR3 sequences, 30% to 35% seen once. This sample was taken from a study of T cell repertoires in cytomegalovirus infection. Study context: It was recently identified HLA-C-restricted and well-studied HLA-B-restricted CMV epitopes that the study used. Public TCR beta signatures provided an indication of both CMV infection and a matching HLA type.

Study-wide results and limits: The response measured ex vivo was dominated by TCR beta clonotypes (HLA-C-restricted and CMV-specific). Carriage of CMV together with the relevant HLA was identifiable through cumulative public TCR beta family frequency.

The chain is built from TRBV18 and TRBJ2-1; perhaps TRBD2 as D (5 bases). The sequence came from a human donor in good health (CMV status not recorded). Some clones in this sample may be carry-over from other donors' samples. The sequencing used cultured PBMCs, collected from culture after CMV antigen stimulation. Written as DNA, the CDR3 is TGTGCCAGCTCACCACCAAGCGGAGGATATGATGAGCAGTTCTTC. Translating it yields CASSPPSGGYDEQFF.